These T cell receptor beta chains were read from a single sample in a study of T cell responses to AZD1222 COVID-19 vaccine. Produced via immunoSEQ multiplex PCR; TCRdb's table is partial and in-frame only. The table lists roughly 77,000 clones, about 90% of them singletons. This specimen was peripheral blood, taken on day 0 of MenACWY control vaccination. The receptors here all came from an adult in good health. CDR3s include the opening cysteine and the closing phenylalanine or tryptophan. A D gene is named only where the DNA matches it firmly. Size is omitted from some rows. Given values are once, few, many or a class for expanded clones.

v_gene	d_gene	abundance	j_gene	CDR3nt	CDR3aa
TRBV2	TRBD1	NA	TRBJ1-4	TGTGCCAGCACCGGGACAGGGGATGAAAAACTGTTTTTT	CASTGTGDEKLFF
TRBV7-9	TRBD1	NA	TRBJ2-2	TGTGCCAGCAGCCCTCCGGACAGGGGGCGCGACGGGGAGCTGTTTTTT	CASSPPDRGRDGELFF
TRBV18	NA	NA	TRBJ2-5	TGTGCCAGCTCACCGTTCGAAGAGACCCAGTACTTC	CASSPFEETQYF
TRBV3-1/TRBV3-2	NA	NA	TRBJ1-2	TGTGCCAGCAGCCAAGAGTCTTCCCTGGATGGCTACACCTTC	CASSQESSLDGYTF
TRBV2	NA	NA	TRBJ1-3	TGTGCCAGCAGTGAGAGACCCTCTGGAAACACCATATATTTT	CASSERPSGNTIYF
TRBV27	NA	NA	TRBJ2-7	TGTGCCAGCAGTTTACGTCCAACCTCAGGGTCGGCGGGGCAGACCTACGAGCAGTACTTC	CASSLRPTSGSAGQTYEQYF
TRBV2	TRBD2	NA	TRBJ2-7	TGTGCCAGCAGAGAGTCCCTAGCGGGGGGGTACGAGCAGTACTTC	CASRESLAGGYEQYF
TRBV7-9	NA	NA	TRBJ1-3	TGTGCCAGCAGCTTAAGCTTGTCAGGTAGCCCGGCGGCTGGAAACACCATATATTTT	CASSLSLSGSPAAGNTIYF
TRBV28	TRBD2	NA	TRBJ2-7	TGTGCCACCATCACAGGCGGGGGGCCACCCTACGAGCAGTACTTC	CATITGGGPPYEQYF
TRBV29-1	NA	NA	TRBJ1-1	TGCAGCGTCGAAAGGAACACTGAAGCTTTCTTT	CSVERNTEAFF
TRBV15	NA	NA	TRBJ2-7	TGTGCCACCAGCAAGGACAGACCTAGGAGGGAGCAGTACTTC	CATSKDRPRREQYF
TRBV19	NA	NA	TRBJ2-5	TGTGCCAGTAGTTCGGTAGGCGGGGTCGGAGAGACCCAGTACTTC	CASSSVGGVGETQYF
TRBV18	NA	NA	TRBJ1-5	TGTGCCAGCTCACAGGACAGTAGCAATCAGCCCCAGCATTTT	CASSQDSSNQPQHF
TRBV9	NA	NA	TRBJ2-7	TGTGCCAGCAGCGTAGAAGGGACCGGGGTGGAGCAGTACTTC	CASSVEGTGVEQYF
TRBV15	TRBD2	NA	TRBJ2-7	TGTGCCACCAGCAGAGATACTAGCGGGAGGGCCTCCGCCTACGAGCAGTACTTC	CATSRDTSGRASAYEQYF
TRBV6-4	NA	NA	TRBJ1-5	TGTGCCAGCAGTGACGCCCCGCTCCGCAATCAGCCCCAGCATTTT	CASSDAPLRNQPQHF
TRBV3-1/TRBV3-2	NA	NA	TRBJ2-3	TGTGCCAGCAGCCCTAGCCTGGCCACAGATACGCAGTATTTT	CASSPSLATDTQYF
TRBV10-3	NA	once	TRBJ2-3	TGTGCCACGCGGGACAGGGTGGCTAGCGGGGCTAGCACAGATACGCAGTATTTT	CATRDRVASGASTDTQYF
TRBV28	NA	NA	TRBJ2-1	TGTGCCAGCAGTTTGGAGGAACACAATGAGCAGTTCTTC	CASSLEEHNEQFF
TRBV5-1	NA	NA	TRBJ2-1	TGCGCCAGCAGCTCCTATACTAGCAATGAGCAGTTCTTC	CASSSYTSNEQFF
TRBV10-3	NA	NA	TRBJ2-3	TGTGCCATCAGTGGGGCGGTGGTTGGGGATACGCAGTATTTT	CAISGAVVGDTQYF
TRBV18	TRBD1	NA	TRBJ2-7	TGTGCCAGCTCATTTCAGGGGGACCACGAGCAGTACTTC	CASSFQGDHEQYF
TRBV18	TRBD1	NA	TRBJ1-1	TGTGCCAGCTCACCTCGGACAGGGGGCGCCGCTGAAGCTTTCTTT	CASSPRTGGAAEAFF
TRBV30	NA	NA	TRBJ1-1	TGTGCCTGGGGCAGGGACTCTGAAGCTTTCTTT	CAWGRDSEAFF
TRBV5-8	TRBD1	NA	TRBJ1-5	TGTGCCAGCAGCCCGGGACAGAGAAGCAATCAGCCCCAGCATTTT	CASSPGQRSNQPQHF
TRBV27	TRBD1	NA	TRBJ2-5	TGTGCCAGCAGTCCGGACAGGGGGCTAAGGGAGACCCAGTACTTC	CASSPDRGLRETQYF
TRBV5-6	TRBD1	NA	TRBJ1-1	TGTGCCAGCAGCCCGAGCAGGGGGTGGGACACTGAAGCTTTCTTT	CASSPSRGWDTEAFF
TRBV6-5	TRBD2	NA	TRBJ2-7	TGTGCCAGCAGACGGACTAGCGGGGCCTACGAGCAGTACTTC	CASRRTSGAYEQYF
TRBV5-6	NA	NA	TRBJ2-5	TGTGCCAGCAGCTTGGTCGGAGGCACCCAAGAGACCCAGTACTTC	CASSLVGGTQETQYF
TRBV21-1	NA	NA	TRBJ1-5	TGTGCCAGCAGCGTACCGGGCCGACCAAAGGGGGCCCTCAGGCAGCCCCAGCATTTT	CASSVPGRPKGALRQPQHF
TRBV10-3	NA	NA	TRBJ1-5	TGTGCCATCAGTGCTGGGACCGCGGATAGCAATCAGCCCCAGCATTTT	CAISAGTADSNQPQHF
TRBV6-2/TRBV6-3	NA	NA	TRBJ2-1	TGTGCCAGCAGTTACCGTCAGGGGCCAGGCAATGAGCAGTTCTTC	CASSYRQGPGNEQFF
TRBV19	TRBD1	NA	TRBJ1-2	TGTGCCAGTAGTGAGTCCGCGACAGGGGTCTATGGCTACACCTTC	CASSESATGVYGYTF
TRBV9	TRBD2	NA	TRBJ2-1	TGTGCCAGCAGCCTCGAGGGCGGGAGGGCCGGTGAGCAGTTCTTC	CASSLEGGRAGEQFF
TRBV9	NA	NA	TRBJ2-7	TGTGCCAGCAGCGTAGCTCAGGGGTCCTACGAGCAGTACTTC	CASSVAQGSYEQYF
TRBV30	NA	NA	TRBJ1-5	TGTGCCTGGAGTGGGGACAACAATCAGCCCCAGCATTTT	CAWSGDNNQPQHF
TRBV19	TRBD2	NA	TRBJ2-3	TGTGCCAGTAGAACCACGGGACTAGCGGTTTCAGATACGCAGTATTTT	CASRTTGLAVSDTQYF
TRBV5-5	TRBD1	NA	TRBJ2-7	TGTGCCAGCAGCCCTCGGACAGGGGGCGACTACGAGCAGTACTTC	CASSPRTGGDYEQYF
TRBV6-5	NA	NA	TRBJ1-2	TGTGCCAGCATCCTGGAGGGGGACTATGGCTACACCTTC	CASILEGDYGYTF
TRBV27	TRBD1	NA	TRBJ1-6	TGTGCCAGCAGCTCAAGAACACCGGGACAGGGGTATAATTCACCCCTCCACTTT	CASSSRTPGQGYNSPLHF